The subject of this entry is one T cell receptor (beta chain). Its antigen is not identified. The data belong to a study of shared clonotypes between healthy human individuals. Overall study context: For every donor, three CD4 naive, three CD4 memory, two CD8 naive and one CD8 memory plates were used.

Study-level points and caveats: Non-shared clonotypes had lower generation probabilities than clonotypes shared by all four sorted-subset donors. Researchers sampled only blood; tissue repertoires likely differ.

Only in-frame clones appear in the TCRdb table, and some are missing; sequencing was by immunoSEQ multiplex PCR. This table holds approximately 340,000 clones, approximately 79% found once. Sequenced material: memory CD4+ T cells sorted from blood. Indicated subset: CD45RA-negative fraction. The receptor was isolated from a man between 25 and 39 years old in good health.

CDR3 amino acids: CASSEASAGLNEQFF. The DNA of the CDR3 is TGTGCCAGCAGTGAAGCGTCAGCGGGACTCAATGAGCAGTTCTTC. This chain joins TRBV6-1 and TRBJ2-1; 7 bases fit TRBD2. The germline V gene encodes CDR1 MNHNS and CDR2 SASEGT. V shed 0 bases and J 6 bases; nucleotides not matched to a gene: 5. The CDR3 is 15 residues long.